This T cell receptor (beta chain) appears in the sequencing data of a study of cytomegalovirus exposure and HLA in healthy donors. Notes on the study in general: Researchers counted roughly 150 TCR beta chains as cytomegalovirus-associated. Later analysis demonstrated an association between a missense DCLRE1C variant and TCR beta V- and J-gene trimming.

The CDR3 contains 16 residues. The J segment lost 7 bases and the V segment lost 0 bases, leaving 5 bases of the junction unmatched. Germline V gene lookup returns CDR1 MNHEY and CDR2 SVGAGI. About this clone: Its matching antigen is unknown.

This PCR relied on a set of 60 Vbeta primers and 13 Jbeta primers. The repertoire was sequenced with immunoSEQ multiplex PCR; TCRdb's copy has only in-frame clones and lacks some. Of roughly 130,000 clones in the sample, roughly four fifths were seen once. The TCR sequence derives from a woman in her thirties or forties in good health and CMV-seropositive. The rearrangement joins TRBV6-5 to TRBJ1-6, with TRBD1 matching 8 bases. The specimen was PBMCs. The CDR3 sequence is CASSYSARGRNSPLHF. DNA for the CDR3: TGTGCCAGCAGTTACTCTGCCAGGGGGCGGAATTCACCCCTCCACTTT.